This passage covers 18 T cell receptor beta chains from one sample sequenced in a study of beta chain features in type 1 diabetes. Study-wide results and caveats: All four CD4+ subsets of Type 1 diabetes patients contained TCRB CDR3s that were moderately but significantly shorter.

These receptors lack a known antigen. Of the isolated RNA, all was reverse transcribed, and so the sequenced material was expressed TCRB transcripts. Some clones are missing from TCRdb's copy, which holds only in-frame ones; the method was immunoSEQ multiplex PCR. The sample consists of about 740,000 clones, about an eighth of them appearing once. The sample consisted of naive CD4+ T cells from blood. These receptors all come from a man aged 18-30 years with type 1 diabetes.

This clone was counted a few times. The CDR3 region is CASAKLFSINSGNTIYF. The CDR3 DNA sequence: TGTGCCTCCGCGAAATTGTTCTCAATAAACTCTGGAAACACCATATATTTT. V usage is TRBV30 and J usage is TRBJ1-3; D unresolved. This CDR3 has 17 residues. Germline loops: CDR1 GTSNPN, CDR2 SVGIG (reference sequence). Trimming pared 7 bases from V and 0 bases from J, leaving 22 bases between.

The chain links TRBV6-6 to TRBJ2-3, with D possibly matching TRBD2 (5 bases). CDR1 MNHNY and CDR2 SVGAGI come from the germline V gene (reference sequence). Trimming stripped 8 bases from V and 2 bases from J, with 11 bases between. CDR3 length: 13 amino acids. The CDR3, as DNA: TGTGCCAGCGGAAGGACTTCCACAGATACGCAGTATTTT. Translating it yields CASGRTSTDTQYF.

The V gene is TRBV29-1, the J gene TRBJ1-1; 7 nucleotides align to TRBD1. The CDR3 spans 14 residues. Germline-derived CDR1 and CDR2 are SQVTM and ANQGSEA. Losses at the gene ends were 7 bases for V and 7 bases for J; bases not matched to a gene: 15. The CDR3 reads CSAGVGQTLFEAFF. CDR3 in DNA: TGCAGCGCCGGGGTGGGACAGACCTTGTTTGAAGCTTTCTTT.

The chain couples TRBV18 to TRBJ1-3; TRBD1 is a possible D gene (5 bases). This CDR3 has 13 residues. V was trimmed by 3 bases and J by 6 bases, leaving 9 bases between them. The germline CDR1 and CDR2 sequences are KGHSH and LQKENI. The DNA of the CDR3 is TGTGCCAGCTCACCGCAGGGAGAAAACACCATATATTTT. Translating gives CASSPQGENTIYF. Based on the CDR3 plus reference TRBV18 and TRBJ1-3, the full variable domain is NAGVMQNPRHLVRRRGQEARLRCSPMKGHSHVYWYRQLPEEGLKFMVYLQKENIIDESGMPKERFSAEFPKEGPSILRIQQVVRGDSAAYFCASSPQGENTIYFGEGSWLTVV.

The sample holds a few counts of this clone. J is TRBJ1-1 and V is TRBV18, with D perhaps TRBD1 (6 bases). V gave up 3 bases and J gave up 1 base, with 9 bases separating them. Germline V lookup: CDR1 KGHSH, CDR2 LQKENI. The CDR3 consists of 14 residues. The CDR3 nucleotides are TGTGCCAGCTCACCGGGGGGGCGGAACACTGAAGCTTTCTTT. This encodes CASSPGGRNTEAFF. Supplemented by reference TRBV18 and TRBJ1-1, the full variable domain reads NAGVMQNPRHLVRRRGQEARLRCSPMKGHSHVYWYRQLPEEGLKFMVYLQKENIIDESGMPKERFSAEFPKEGPSILRIQQVVRGDSAAYFCASSPGGRNTEAFFGQGTRLTVV.

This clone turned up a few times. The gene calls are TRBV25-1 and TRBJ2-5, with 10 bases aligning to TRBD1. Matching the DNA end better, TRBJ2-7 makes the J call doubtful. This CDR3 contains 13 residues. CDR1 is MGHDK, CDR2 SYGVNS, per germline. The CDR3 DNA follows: TGTGCCAGCAGCCTAGACAGGGGGCTCGAGCAGTACTTC. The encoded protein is CASSLDRGLEQYF.

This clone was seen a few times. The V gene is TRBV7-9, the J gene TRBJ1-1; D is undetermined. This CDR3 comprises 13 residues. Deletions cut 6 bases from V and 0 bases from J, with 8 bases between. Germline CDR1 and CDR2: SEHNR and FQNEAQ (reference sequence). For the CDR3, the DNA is TGTGCCAGCAGTGAGAGGGTGAACACTGAAGCTTTCTTT. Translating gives CASSERVNTEAFF.

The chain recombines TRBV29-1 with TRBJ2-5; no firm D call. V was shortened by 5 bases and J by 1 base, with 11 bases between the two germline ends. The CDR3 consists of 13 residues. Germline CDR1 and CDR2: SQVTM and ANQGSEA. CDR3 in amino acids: CSVSGSLQETQYF. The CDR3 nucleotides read TGCAGCGTTTCGGGCAGCCTCCAAGAGACCCAGTACTTC.

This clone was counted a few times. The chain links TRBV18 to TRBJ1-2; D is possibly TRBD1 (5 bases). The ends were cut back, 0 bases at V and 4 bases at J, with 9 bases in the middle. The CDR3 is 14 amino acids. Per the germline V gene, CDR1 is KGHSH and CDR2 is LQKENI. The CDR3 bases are TGTGCCAGCTCACCACCAGGGGAGTTCTATGGCTACACCTTC. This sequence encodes CASSPPGEFYGYTF.

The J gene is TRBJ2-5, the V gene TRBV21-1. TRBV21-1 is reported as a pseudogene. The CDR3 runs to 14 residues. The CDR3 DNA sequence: TGTGCCAGCAGCCCCAACGCCAGTGGGGAGACCCAGTACTTC. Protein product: CASSPNASGETQYF.

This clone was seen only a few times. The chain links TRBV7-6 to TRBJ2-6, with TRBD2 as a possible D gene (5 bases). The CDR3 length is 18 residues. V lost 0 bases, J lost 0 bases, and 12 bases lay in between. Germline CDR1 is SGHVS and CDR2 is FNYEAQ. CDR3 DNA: TGTGCCAGCAGCTTAGCCGCGGGTTCGAGCTCTGGGGCCAACGTCCTGACTTTC. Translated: CASSLAAGSSSGANVLTF.

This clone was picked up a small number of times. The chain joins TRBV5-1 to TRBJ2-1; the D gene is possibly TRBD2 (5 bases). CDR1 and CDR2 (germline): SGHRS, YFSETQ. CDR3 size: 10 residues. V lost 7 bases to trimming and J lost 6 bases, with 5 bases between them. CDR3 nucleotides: TGCGCCAGCCTAGCCAATGAGCAGTTCTTC. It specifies CASLANEQFF.

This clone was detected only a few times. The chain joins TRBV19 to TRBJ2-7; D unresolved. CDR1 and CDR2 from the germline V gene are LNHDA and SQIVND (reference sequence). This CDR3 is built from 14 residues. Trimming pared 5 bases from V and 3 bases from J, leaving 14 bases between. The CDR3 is CASSGVAGNYEQYF. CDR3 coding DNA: TGTGCCAGTAGTGGGGTGGCTGGCAACTACGAGCAGTACTTC.

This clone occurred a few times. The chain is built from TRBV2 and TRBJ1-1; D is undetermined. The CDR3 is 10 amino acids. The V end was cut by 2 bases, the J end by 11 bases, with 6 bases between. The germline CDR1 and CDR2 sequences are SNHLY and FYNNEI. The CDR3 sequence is CASSEWGAFF. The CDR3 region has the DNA TGTGCCAGCAGTGAATGGGGTGCTTTCTTT.

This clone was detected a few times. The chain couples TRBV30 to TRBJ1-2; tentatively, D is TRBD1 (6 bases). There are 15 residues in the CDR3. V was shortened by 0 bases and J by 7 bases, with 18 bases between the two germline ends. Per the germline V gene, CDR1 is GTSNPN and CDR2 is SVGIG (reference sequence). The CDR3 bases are TGTGCCTGGAGTGTACTCGGGGGCCCACCTCCTGGCTACACCTTC. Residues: CAWSVLGGPPPGYTF.

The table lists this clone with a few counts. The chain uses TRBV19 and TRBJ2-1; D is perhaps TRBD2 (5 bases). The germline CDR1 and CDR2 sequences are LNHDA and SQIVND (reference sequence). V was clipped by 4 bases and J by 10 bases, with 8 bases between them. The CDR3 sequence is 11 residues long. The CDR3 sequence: CASSRGGEQFF. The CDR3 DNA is TGTGCCAGTAGTAGAGGCGGGGAGCAGTTCTTC.

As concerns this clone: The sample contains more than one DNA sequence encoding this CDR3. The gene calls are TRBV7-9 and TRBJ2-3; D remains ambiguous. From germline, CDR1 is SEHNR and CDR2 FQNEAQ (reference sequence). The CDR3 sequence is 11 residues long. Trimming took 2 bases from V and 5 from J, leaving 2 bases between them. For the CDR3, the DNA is TGTGCCAGCAGCTTACAAGATACGCAGTATTTT. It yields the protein CASSLQDTQYF.

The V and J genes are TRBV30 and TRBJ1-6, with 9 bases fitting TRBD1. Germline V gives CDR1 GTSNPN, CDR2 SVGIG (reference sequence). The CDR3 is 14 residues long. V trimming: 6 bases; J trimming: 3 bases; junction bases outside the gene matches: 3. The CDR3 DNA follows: TGTGCCTGTACAGGGGGCTACTATAATTCACCCCTCCACTTT. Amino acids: CACTGGYYNSPLHF.